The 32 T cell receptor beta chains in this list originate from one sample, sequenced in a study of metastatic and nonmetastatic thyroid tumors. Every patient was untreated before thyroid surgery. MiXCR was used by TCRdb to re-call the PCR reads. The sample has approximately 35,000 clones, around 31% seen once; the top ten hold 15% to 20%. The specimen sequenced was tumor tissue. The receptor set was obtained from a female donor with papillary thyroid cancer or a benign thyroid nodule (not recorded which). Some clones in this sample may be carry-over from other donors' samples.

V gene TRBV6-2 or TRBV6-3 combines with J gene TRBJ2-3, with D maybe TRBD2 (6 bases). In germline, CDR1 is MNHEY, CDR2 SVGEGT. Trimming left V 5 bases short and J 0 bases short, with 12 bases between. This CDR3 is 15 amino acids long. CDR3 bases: TGTGCCAGCAGTACAGTAGCGGCTAGCACAGATACGCAGTATTTT. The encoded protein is CASSTVAASTDTQYF.

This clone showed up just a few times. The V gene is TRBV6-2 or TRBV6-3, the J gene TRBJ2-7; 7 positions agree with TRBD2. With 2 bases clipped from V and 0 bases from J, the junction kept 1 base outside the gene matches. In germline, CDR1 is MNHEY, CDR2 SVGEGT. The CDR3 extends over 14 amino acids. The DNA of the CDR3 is TGTGCCAGCAGTTACCAGCGGGACTCCTACGAGCAGTACTTC. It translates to CASSYQRDSYEQYF.

CDR3 residues: CASSERNRGYEQYF. CDR3 DNA: TGCGCCAGCAGTGAGCGGAACAGAGGCTACGAGCAGTACTTC. This chain connects TRBV5-1 to TRBJ2-7; D possibly corresponds to TRBD2 (5 bases). V was cut by 5 bases and J by 3 bases, with 15 bases left in between. This CDR3 is 14 amino acids long. The germline V gene has CDR1 SGHRS and CDR2 YFSETQ.

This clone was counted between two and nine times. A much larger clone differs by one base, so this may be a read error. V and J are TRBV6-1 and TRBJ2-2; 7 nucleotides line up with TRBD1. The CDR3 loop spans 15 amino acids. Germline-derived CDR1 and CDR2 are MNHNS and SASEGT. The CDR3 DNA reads TGTGCCAGCAGTTCAGGACAGGAGGACACCGTGGAGCTGTTTTTT. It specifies CASSSGQEDTVELFF.

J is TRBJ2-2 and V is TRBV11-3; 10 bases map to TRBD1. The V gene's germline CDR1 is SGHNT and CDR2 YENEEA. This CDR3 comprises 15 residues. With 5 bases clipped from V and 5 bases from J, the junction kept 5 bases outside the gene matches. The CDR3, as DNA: TGTGCCAGCAGCGGTGGGACAGGGGTGACCGGGGAGCTGTTTTTT. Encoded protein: CASSGGTGVTGELFF.

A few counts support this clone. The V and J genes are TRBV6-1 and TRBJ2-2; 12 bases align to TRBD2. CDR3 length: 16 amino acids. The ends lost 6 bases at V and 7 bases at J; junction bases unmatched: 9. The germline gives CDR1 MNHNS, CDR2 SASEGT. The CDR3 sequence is CASSFLAGGQDGELFF. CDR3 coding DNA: TGTGCCAGCAGCTTCCTAGCGGGAGGGCAGGACGGGGAGCTGTTTTTT.

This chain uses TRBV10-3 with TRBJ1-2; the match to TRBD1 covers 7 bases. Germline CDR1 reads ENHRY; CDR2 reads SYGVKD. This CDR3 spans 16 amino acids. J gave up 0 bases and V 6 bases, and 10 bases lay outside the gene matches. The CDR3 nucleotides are TGTGCCATCAGGGCCGGACAGGCAGCGACTAACTATGGCTACACCTTC. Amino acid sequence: CAIRAGQAATNYGYTF.

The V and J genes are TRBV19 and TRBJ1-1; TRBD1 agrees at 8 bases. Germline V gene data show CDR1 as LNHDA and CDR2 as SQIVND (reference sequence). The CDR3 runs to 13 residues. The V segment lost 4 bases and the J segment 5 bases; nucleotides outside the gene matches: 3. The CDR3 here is CASSTQGGTEAFF. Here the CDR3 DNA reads TGTGCCAGTAGTACACAGGGGGGTACTGAAGCTTTCTTT. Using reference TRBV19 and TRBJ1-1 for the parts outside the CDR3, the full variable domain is DGGITQSPKYLFRKEGQNVTLSCEQNLNHDAMYWYRQDPGQGLRLIYYSQIVNDFQKGDIAEGYSVSREKKESFPLTVTSAQKNPTAFYLCASSTQGGTEAFFGQGTRLTVV.

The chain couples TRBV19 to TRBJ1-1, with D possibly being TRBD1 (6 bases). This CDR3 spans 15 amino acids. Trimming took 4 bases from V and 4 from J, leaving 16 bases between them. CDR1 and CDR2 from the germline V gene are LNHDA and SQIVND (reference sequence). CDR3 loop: CASSTGQKIITEAFF. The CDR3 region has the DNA TGTGCCAGTAGTACCGGACAGAAAATAATCACTGAAGCTTTCTTT.

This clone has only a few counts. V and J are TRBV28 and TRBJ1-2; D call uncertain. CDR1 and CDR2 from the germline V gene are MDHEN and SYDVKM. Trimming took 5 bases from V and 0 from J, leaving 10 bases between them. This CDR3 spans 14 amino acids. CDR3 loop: CASSAQRSNYGYTF. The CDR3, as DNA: TGTGCCAGCAGTGCACAGCGATCTAACTATGGCTACACCTTC.

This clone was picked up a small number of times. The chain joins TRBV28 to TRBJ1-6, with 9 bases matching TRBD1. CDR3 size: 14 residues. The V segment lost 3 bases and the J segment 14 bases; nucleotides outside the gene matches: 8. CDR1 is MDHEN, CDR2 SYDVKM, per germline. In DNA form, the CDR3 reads TGTGCCAGCAGTTTGGGACAGGGCCAAGGGTCCCTCCACTTT. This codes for CASSLGQGQGSLHF.

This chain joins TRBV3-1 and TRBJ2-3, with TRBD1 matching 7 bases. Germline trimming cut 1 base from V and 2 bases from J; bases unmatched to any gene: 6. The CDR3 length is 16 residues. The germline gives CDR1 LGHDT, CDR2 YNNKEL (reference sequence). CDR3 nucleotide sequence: TGTGCCAGCAGCCAAGTAGGACAGGCCCTCACAGATACGCAGTATTTT. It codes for CASSQVGQALTDTQYF.

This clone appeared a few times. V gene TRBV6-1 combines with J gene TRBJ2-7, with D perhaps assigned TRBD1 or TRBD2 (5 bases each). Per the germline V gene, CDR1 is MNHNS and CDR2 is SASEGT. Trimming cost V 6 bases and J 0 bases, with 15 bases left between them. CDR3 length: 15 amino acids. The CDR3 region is CASSPSLGGSYEQYF. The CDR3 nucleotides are TGTGCCAGCAGCCCTAGCCTTGGGGGCTCCTACGAGCAGTACTTC.

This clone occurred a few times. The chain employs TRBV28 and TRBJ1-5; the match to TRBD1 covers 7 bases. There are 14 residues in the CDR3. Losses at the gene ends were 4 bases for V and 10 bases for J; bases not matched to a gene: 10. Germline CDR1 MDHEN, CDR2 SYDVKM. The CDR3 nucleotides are TGTGCCAGCAGTTCAGAACAGGGGTGGGGTCCCCAGCATTTT. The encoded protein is CASSSEQGWGPQHF.

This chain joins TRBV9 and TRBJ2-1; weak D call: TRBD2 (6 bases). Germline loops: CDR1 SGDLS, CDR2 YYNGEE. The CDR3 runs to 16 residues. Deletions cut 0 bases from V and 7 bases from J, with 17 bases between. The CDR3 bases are TGTGCCAGCAGCGTAGATTACGGGGGAGGCTCGAATGAGCAGTTCTTC. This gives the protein CASSVDYGGGSNEQFF. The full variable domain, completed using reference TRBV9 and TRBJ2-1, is DSGVTQTPKHLITATGQRVTLRCSPRSGDLSVYWYQQSLDQGLQFLIQYYNGEERAKGNILERFSAQQFPDLHSELNLSSLELGDSALYFCASSVDYGGGSNEQFFGPGTRLTVL.

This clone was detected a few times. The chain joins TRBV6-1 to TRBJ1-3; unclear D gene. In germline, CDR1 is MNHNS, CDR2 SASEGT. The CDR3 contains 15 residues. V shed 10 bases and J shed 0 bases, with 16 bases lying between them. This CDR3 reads CAIITRKSSGNTIYF. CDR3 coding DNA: TGTGCCATCATAACCCGGAAGAGCTCTGGAAACACCATATATTTT.

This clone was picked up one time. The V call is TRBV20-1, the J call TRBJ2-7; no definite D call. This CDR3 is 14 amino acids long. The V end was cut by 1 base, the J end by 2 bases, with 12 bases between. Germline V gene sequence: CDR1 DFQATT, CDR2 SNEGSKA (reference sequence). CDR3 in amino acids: CSARGPLPPYEQYF. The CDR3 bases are TGCAGTGCTAGAGGGCCTTTGCCCCCCTACGAGCAGTACTTC.

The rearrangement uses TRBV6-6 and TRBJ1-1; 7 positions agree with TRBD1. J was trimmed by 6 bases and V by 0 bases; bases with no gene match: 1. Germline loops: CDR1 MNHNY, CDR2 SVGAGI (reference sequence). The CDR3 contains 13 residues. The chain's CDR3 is CASSYSGGSEAFF. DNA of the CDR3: TGTGCCAGCAGTTACTCAGGGGGCTCTGAAGCTTTCTTT.

In DNA form, the CDR3 reads TGTGCCAGCAGTTTGATGTCAACGCGGCAGCCCCAGCATTTT. It is translated as CASSLMSTRQPQHF. This chain uses TRBV12-3 or TRBV12-4 with TRBJ1-5; unclear D gene. This CDR3 contains 14 residues. V lost 3 bases and J 7 bases, leaving 13 bases between the germline ends.

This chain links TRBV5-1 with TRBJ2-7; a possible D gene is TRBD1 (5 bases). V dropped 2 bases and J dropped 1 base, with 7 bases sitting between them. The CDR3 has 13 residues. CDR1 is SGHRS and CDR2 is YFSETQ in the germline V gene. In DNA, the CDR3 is TGCGCCAGCAGCTTTCAGGGTTCCTACGAGCAGTACTTC. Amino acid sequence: CASSFQGSYEQYF. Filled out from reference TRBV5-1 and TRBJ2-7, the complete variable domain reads KAGVTQTPRYLIKTRGQQVTLSCSPISGHRSVSWYQQTPGQGLQFLFEYFSETQRNKGNFPGRFSGRQFSNSRSEMNVSTLELGDSALYLCASSFQGSYEQYFGPGTRLTVT.

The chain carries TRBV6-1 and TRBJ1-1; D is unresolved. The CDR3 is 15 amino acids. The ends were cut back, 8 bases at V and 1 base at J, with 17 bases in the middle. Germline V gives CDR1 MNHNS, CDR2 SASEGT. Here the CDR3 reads CASLRDGLTNTEAFF. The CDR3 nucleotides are TGTGCCAGCCTTCGAGATGGACTTACGAACACTGAAGCTTTCTTT.

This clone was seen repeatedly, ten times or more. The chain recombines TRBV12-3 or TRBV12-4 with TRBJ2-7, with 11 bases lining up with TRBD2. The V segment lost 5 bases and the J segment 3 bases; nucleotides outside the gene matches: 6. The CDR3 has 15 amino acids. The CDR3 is CASSAPSGGLYEQYF. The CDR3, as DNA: TGTGCCAGCAGTGCCCCTAGCGGGGGGCTCTACGAGCAGTACTTC.

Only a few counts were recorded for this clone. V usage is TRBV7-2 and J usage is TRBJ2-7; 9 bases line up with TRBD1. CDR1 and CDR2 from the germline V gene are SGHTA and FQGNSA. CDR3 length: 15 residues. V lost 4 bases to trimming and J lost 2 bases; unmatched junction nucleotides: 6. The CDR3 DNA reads TGTGCCAGCAGCTGGGGACAGGGAGGGGCCTACGAGCAGTACTTC. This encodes CASSWGQGGAYEQYF.

CDR3 residues: CASNPSGGPYNEQFF. CDR3 in DNA: TGTGCCAGCAACCCTAGCGGGGGCCCTTACAATGAGCAGTTCTTC. The chain carries TRBV6-2 or TRBV6-3 and TRBJ2-1; TRBD2 matches at 10 bases. This CDR3 is built from 15 residues. V shed 7 bases and J 4 bases; nucleotides not matched to a gene: 7. CDR1 and CDR2 (germline): MNHEY, SVGEGT.

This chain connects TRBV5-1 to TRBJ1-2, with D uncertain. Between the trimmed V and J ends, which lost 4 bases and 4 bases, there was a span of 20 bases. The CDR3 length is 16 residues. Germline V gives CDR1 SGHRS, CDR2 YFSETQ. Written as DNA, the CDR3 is TGCGCCAGCAGCGGTACAGCCGTAGGTTTGAGCTATGGCTACACCTTC. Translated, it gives CASSGTAVGLSYGYTF.

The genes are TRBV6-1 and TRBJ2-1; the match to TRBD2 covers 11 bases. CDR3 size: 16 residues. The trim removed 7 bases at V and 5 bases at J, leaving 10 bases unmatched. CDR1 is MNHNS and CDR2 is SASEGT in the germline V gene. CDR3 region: CASTFQATSGNNEQFF. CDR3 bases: TGTGCCAGCACCTTTCAAGCGACTAGCGGGAACAATGAGCAGTTCTTC.

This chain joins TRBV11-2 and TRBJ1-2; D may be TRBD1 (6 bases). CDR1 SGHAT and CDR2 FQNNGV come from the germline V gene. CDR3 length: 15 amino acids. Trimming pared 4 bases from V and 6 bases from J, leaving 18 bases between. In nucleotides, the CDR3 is TGTGCCAGCAGCTATATTCGGACAGCACTCAATGGCTACACCTTC. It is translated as CASSYIRTALNGYTF.

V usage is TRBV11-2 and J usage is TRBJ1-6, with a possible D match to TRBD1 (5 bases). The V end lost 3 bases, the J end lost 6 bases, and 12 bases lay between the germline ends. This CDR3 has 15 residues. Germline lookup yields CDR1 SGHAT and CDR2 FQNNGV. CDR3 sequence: CASSFEGRVNSPLHF. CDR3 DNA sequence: TGTGCCAGCAGCTTTGAGGGACGGGTTAATTCACCCCTCCACTTT. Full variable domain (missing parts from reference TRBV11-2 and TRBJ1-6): EAGVAQSPRYKIIEKRQSVAFWCNPISGHATLYWYQQILGQGPKLLIQFQNNGVVDDSQLPKDRFSAERLKGVDSTLKIQPAKLEDSAVYLCASSFEGRVNSPLHFGNGTRLTVT.

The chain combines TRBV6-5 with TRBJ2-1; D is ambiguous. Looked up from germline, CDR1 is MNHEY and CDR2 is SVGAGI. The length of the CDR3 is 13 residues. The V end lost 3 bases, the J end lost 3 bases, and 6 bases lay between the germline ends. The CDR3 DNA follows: TGTGCCAGCAGTTATAGCCTCTACAATGAGCAGTTCTTC. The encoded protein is CASSYSLYNEQFF.

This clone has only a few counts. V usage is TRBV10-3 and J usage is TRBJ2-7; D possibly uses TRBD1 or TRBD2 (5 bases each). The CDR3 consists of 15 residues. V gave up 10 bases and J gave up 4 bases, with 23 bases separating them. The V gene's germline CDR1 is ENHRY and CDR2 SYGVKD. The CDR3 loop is CATKPLLGTSYEQYF. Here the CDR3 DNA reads TGTGCCACCAAGCCCCTACTGGGGACCTCTTACGAGCAGTACTTC.

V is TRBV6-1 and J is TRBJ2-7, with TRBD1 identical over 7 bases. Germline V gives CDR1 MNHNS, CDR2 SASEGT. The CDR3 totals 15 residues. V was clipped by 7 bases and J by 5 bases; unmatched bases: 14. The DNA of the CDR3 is TGTGCCAGCAAACCGAATGAGGGGGCTGCCCACGAGCAGTACGTC. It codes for CASKPNEGAAHEQYV.

DNA for the CDR3: TGTGCCAGCAGTGCGGGCAGGGAGGTCACTGAAGCTTTCTTT. It codes for CASSAGREVTEAFF. The chain is built from TRBV6-1 and TRBJ1-1; D is possibly TRBD1 (5 bases). The V end was cut by 4 bases, the J end by 4 bases, with 13 bases between. Germline CDR1 and CDR2: MNHNS and SASEGT. The CDR3 spans 14 residues.